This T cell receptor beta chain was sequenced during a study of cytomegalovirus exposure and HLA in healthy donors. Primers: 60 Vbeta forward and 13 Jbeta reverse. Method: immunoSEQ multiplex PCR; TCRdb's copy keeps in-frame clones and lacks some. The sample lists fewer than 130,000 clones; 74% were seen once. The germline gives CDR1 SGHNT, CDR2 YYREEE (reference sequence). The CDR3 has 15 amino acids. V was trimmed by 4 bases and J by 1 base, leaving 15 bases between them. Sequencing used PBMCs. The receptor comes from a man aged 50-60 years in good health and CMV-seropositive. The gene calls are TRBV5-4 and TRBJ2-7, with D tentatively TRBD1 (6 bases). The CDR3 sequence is CASSPSGALSYEQYF. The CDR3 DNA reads TGTGCCAGCAGCCCTTCAGGGGCATTGTCCTACGAGCAGTACTTC.